This T cell receptor (beta chain) derives from a study of blood T cell repertoires in COVID-19. Overall study context: COVID-19 samples, acute and convalescent, were from the United States, Italy and Spain.

This clone has a handful of counts. Clones were read by immunoSEQ multiplex PCR, and TCRdb kept only the in-frame ones, dropping some. In the table there are almost 200,000 clones, about 85% of which are singletons. This clonotype originated in a man aged 55 to 70 with COVID-19, enrolled during active disease. The sequenced sample consisted of peripheral blood.

The chain's CDR3 is CASGLSESSYNEQFF. The CDR3 DNA sequence: TGTGCTAGTGGTTTGTCGGAGAGCTCCTACAATGAGCAGTTCTTC. The genes are TRBV12-5 and TRBJ2-1; D is uncertain. V dropped 2 bases and J dropped 0 bases, with 8 bases sitting between them. The CDR3 length is 15 residues. From germline, CDR1 is LGHNT and CDR2 FRNRAP. The whole variable domain, filled in from reference TRBV12-5 and TRBJ2-1, reads DARVTQTPRHKVTEMGQEVTMRCQPILGHNTVFWYRQTMMQGLELLAYFRNRAPLDDSGMPKDRFSAEMPDATLATLKIQPSEPRDSAVYFCASGLSESSYNEQFFGPGTRLTVL.